These 9 T cell receptor beta chains were all obtained from the same sample, sequenced in a study of CD8 T cells in Susac syndrome. Reverse transcription of roughly 0.5 to 1 ug RNA was carried out with random hexamers. TCRdb redid the calling of the immunoSEQ multiplex PCR reads with MiXCR, one entry per CDR3 protein. The repertoire has approximately 120,000 distinct CDR3 sequences, around 94% of them found once; the top ten carry 0.07% to 0.09%. Material: CD4+ T cells from PBMCs. These receptors were collected from a human donor in good health.

The chain recombines TRBV11-2 with TRBJ1-1, with 10 nucleotides matching TRBD1. Germline CDR1 and CDR2: SGHAT and FQNNGV. V was clipped by 4 bases and J by 0 bases; unmatched bases: 5. The CDR3 has 16 amino acids. The CDR3 bases are TGTGCCAGCAGCTATGGACAGGGGGTAGTGAACACTGAAGCTTTCTTT. Its translation: CASSYGQGVVNTEAFF. The full variable domain, in which reference TRBV11-2 and TRBJ1-1 provide the parts outside the CDR3, is EAGVAQSPRYKIIEKRQSVAFWCNPISGHATLYWYQQILGQGPKLLIQFQNNGVVDDSQLPKDRFSAERLKGVDSTLKIQPAKLEDSAVYLCASSYGQGVVNTEAFFGQGTRLTVV.

The chain has TRBV5-1 and TRBJ2-7; D uncertain. Germline-derived CDR1 and CDR2 are SGHRS and YFSETQ. Between the trimmed V and J ends, which lost 0 bases and 6 bases, there was a span of 10 bases. The CDR3 length is 13 residues. The CDR3 region is CASSLERVREQYF. The CDR3 DNA follows: TGCGCCAGCAGCTTGGAACGGGTTCGCGAGCAGTACTTC.

The gene calls are TRBV9 and TRBJ1-4; 10 nucleotides align to TRBD1. This CDR3 has 16 residues. The ends lost 3 bases at V and 8 bases at J; junction bases unmatched: 10. The germline V gene encodes CDR1 SGDLS and CDR2 YYNGEE. The CDR3 loop reads CASSEGWTGGGEKLFF. CDR3 DNA: TGTGCCAGCAGCGAAGGGTGGACAGGGGGAGGAGAAAAACTGTTTTTT. The entire variable domain, with the rest obtained from reference TRBV9 and TRBJ1-4, is as follows: DSGVTQTPKHLITATGQRVTLRCSPRSGDLSVYWYQQSLDQGLQFLIQYYNGEERAKGNILERFSAQQFPDLHSELNLSSLELGDSALYFCASSEGWTGGGEKLFFGSGTQLSVL.

The chain has TRBV5-1 and TRBJ2-3; D remains ambiguous. The germline V gene has CDR1 SGHRS and CDR2 YFSETQ. The CDR3 runs to 15 residues. V was clipped by 0 bases and J by 2 bases, with 10 bases between them. The CDR3 is CASSLVRRNTDTQYF. Written as DNA, the CDR3 is TGCGCCAGCAGCTTGGTACGCAGGAACACAGATACGCAGTATTTT.

This chain joins TRBV18 and TRBJ1-3; D is perhaps TRBD1 (6 bases). The CDR3 covers 14 residues. Trimming cost V 3 bases and J 1 base, with 7 bases left between them. Germline V gives CDR1 KGHSH, CDR2 LQKENI. CDR3 amino acids: CASSPDRSGNTIYF. The DNA of the CDR3 is TGTGCCAGCTCACCGGACAGATCTGGAAACACCATATATTTT.

This clonotype turned up a few times. The chain is built from TRBV7-2 and TRBJ1-2, with D unclear. Germline lookup yields CDR1 SGHTA and CDR2 FQGNSA. V shed 5 bases and J shed 4 bases, with 11 bases lying between them. The CDR3 is 13 residues long. The CDR3 sequence is CASSPWRVYGYTF. The CDR3 nucleotides are TGTGCCAGCAGCCCATGGAGGGTCTATGGCTACACCTTC.

This rearrangement joins TRBV12-3 or TRBV12-4 to TRBJ2-3; D not resolved. Trimming cost V 5 bases and J 3 bases, with 18 bases left between them. The CDR3 has 16 residues. The CDR3 bases are TGTGCCAGCAGTCCCCGGAGAGGTGGCCGGACAGATACGCAGTATTTT. Amino acids: CASSPRRGGRTDTQYF.

The rearrangement joins TRBV6-2 or TRBV6-3 to TRBJ2-7; D possibly corresponds to TRBD1 (6 bases). This CDR3 comprises 17 residues. Germline V CDR1 and CDR2: MNHEY, SVGEGT. Trimming took 2 bases from V and 1 from J, leaving 18 bases between them. The CDR3 sequence is CASSYQGPSTRSYEQYF. Written as DNA, the CDR3 is TGTGCCAGCAGTTACCAGGGGCCCTCGACGCGATCCTACGAGCAGTACTTC.

This chain uses TRBV25-1 with TRBJ2-7, with 9 bases lining up with TRBD1. This CDR3 contains 14 residues. V lost 3 bases to trimming and J lost 7 bases; unmatched junction nucleotides: 7. In germline, CDR1 is MGHDK, CDR2 SYGVNS. Written as DNA, the CDR3 is TGTGCCAGCAGTGAGTCGGGGACAGGGAAAGAGCAGTACTTC. Translation gives CASSESGTGKEQYF.